This passage covers 17 T cell receptor beta chains from one sample sequenced in a study of T cell clonality in common variable immunodeficiency. Repertoires were generated with immunoSEQ multiplex PCR, while TCRdb's copy carries only in-frame clones and drops some. Observed are roughly 79,000 clones, no singletons, with the top ten taking about 0.8%. Material: peripheral blood mononuclear cells. These receptor sequences come from a person between 18 and 69 years old in good health.

At least ten counts were recorded for this clone. The read terminates 3 residues ahead of where the CDR3 ends, so the germline J gene completes it. The chain is built from TRBV5-4 and TRBJ2-1, with D uncertain. Trimming took off 0 bases at V and 5 bases at J, with 15 bases between the two ends. CDR3 length: 16 residues. CDR1 SGHNT and CDR2 YYREEE come from the germline V gene (reference sequence). CDR3 loop: CASSLDVSGPHNEQFF. The DNA read from the CDR3 is TGTGCCAGCAGCTTGGATGTCAGTGGGCCCCACAATGAG.

The sample holds many counts of this clone. With the read ending 3 residues before the CDR3 end, the germline J gene is used to fill in that end. The rearrangement links TRBV6-1 to TRBJ2-5, with a weak D call TRBD2 (6 bases). The germline gives CDR1 MNHNS, CDR2 SASEGT. Between the trimmed V and J ends, which lost 1 base and 3 bases, there was a span of 15 bases. CDR3 length: 16 amino acids. The covered CDR3 bases are TGTGCCAGCAGTGAAGGGGTGCGGGACTTAGAAGAGACC. Its translation: CASSEGVRDLEET. The CDR3 in its entirety is CASSEGVRDLEETQYF.

At least ten counts were recorded for this clone. This CDR3 reads CAWTQGAYNEQFF. CDR3 DNA, as far as it was read: TGTGCCTGGACGCAGGGGGCCTACAATGAG. J is TRBJ2-1 and V is TRBV30; TRBD1 matches at 7 bases. The read ends 3 residues shy of where the CDR3 ends; the end is completed using the germline J gene. Germline values: CDR1 GTSNPN, CDR2 SVGIG (reference sequence). The CDR3 is 13 amino acids. Unmatched junction bases numbered 2, after V lost 4 bases and J lost 2 bases.

Ten or more counts support this clone. The observed sequence ends 3 residues before the CDR3 terminus, with the missing tail filled in from the germline J gene. The chain combines TRBV5-1 with TRBJ2-3, with 7 bases identical to TRBD2. The germline gives CDR1 SGHRS, CDR2 YFSETQ. The CDR3 is 15 residues long. V lost 6 bases to trimming and J lost 4 bases; unmatched junction nucleotides: 11. CDR3 DNA (partial): TGCGCCAGCAACCCCACGGCGGGGGTGGCAGATACG. It translates to CASNPTAGVADT. The entire CDR3 is CASNPTAGVADTQYF. Full variable domain (outside the CDR3, taken from reference TRBV5-1 and TRBJ2-3): KAGVTQTPRYLIKTRGQQVTLSCSPISGHRSVSWYQQTPGQGLQFLFEYFSETQRNKGNFPGRFSGRQFSNSRSEMNVSTLELGDSALYLCASNPTAGVADTQYFGPGTRLTVL.

This clone was seen ten or more times. The CDR3 loop reads CASSPSQADTQYF. The CDR3 bases that were read are TGTGCCAGCTCACCATCGCAGGCAGATACG. The V and J genes are TRBV18 and TRBJ2-3; D not resolved. The DNA ends 3 residues before the CDR3 does, and the rest of the CDR3 is filled in from the germline J gene. This CDR3 spans 13 amino acids. Germline CDR1 is KGHSH and CDR2 is LQKENI. V shed 2 bases and J shed 4 bases, with 7 bases lying between them.

This clone was seen repeatedly, ten times or more. The read terminates 3 residues before the CDR3 end, so the remaining end is supplied by the germline J gene. The J gene is TRBJ2-1, the V gene TRBV5-1; 7 positions match TRBD2. CDR1 SGHRS and CDR2 YFSETQ come from the germline V gene. J was trimmed by 6 bases and V by 1 base; bases with no gene match: 7. The CDR3 is 15 amino acids. The CDR3 region is CASSLRLAEPNEQFF. The part of the CDR3 DNA that was read is TGCGCCAGCAGCTTGAGGCTAGCGGAGCCCAATGAG.

This clone has a count of ten or more. The observed sequence ends 3 residues before the CDR3 terminus, with the missing tail filled in from the germline J gene. V gene TRBV10-3 combines with J gene TRBJ2-5, with D possibly being TRBD1 (6 bases). Trimming cost V 0 bases and J 5 bases, with 13 bases left between them. CDR1 ENHRY and CDR2 SYGVKD come from the germline V gene. This CDR3 is 15 amino acids long. The covered CDR3 bases are TGTGCCATCAGTGAGTCGGACAGACTCCATGAGACC. Its protein product is CAISESDRLHET. In full, the CDR3 is CAISESDRLHETQYF.

This clone appeared many times. The CDR3 end is not reached by the read, which stops 3 residues before it; the germline J gene fills it in. V is TRBV19 and J is TRBJ2-5, with 7 nucleotides matching TRBD1. V dropped 6 bases and J dropped 5; count of bases not matched to a gene: 6. In germline, CDR1 is LNHDA, CDR2 SQIVND (reference sequence). CDR3 size: 13 residues. CDR3 bases read: TGTGCCAGTAGCAAACAGGGGTGGGAGACC. Its protein product is CASSKQGWET. The whole CDR3 reads CASSKQGWETQYF. The full variable domain, with the rest looked up from reference TRBV19 and TRBJ2-5, is DGGITQSPKYLFRKEGQNVTLSCEQNLNHDAMYWYRQDPGQGLRLIYYSQIVNDFQKGDIAEGYSVSREKKESFPLTVTSAQKNPTAFYLCASSKQGWETQYFGPGTRLLVL.

Regarding this clone: The read halts 3 residues ahead of the CDR3 end, with the missing end drawn from the germline J gene. The rearrangement links TRBV7-3 to TRBJ2-5; 7 bases match TRBD1. Germline CDR1 is SGHTA and CDR2 is FQGTGA. The CDR3 contains 15 residues. V dropped 5 bases and J dropped 2; count of bases not matched to a gene: 8. CDR3 DNA (partial): TGTGCCAGCAGCGCCGGGACAGCTTATCAAGAGACC. It yields the protein CASSAGTAYQET. The whole CDR3 is CASSAGTAYQETQYF.

At least ten counts were recorded for this clone. The CDR3 end is not reached by the read, which stops 3 residues before it; the germline J gene fills it in. This chain links TRBV23-1 with TRBJ1-4; D uncertain. TRBV23-1 is given ORF status, its function remaining uncertain. There are 15 residues in the CDR3. Trimming cost V 8 bases and J 8 bases, with 21 bases left between them. The CDR3 bases that were read are TGCGCCAGCGGGCCATTTCGTAGAGTGAAGGAAAAA. This translates into CASGPFRRVKEK. The whole CDR3 sequence reads CASGPFRRVKEKLFF.

This clone was recorded at least ten times. The read terminates 3 residues before the CDR3 end, so the remaining end is supplied by the germline J gene. V is TRBV6-2 or TRBV6-3 and J is TRBJ2-5; tentative D call: TRBD1 (6 bases). There are 12 residues in the CDR3. Between the trimmed V and J ends, which lost 6 bases and 2 bases, there was a span of 7 bases. From germline, CDR1 is MNHEY and CDR2 SVGEGT. This CDR3 reads CASRRGQETQYF. Incomplete CDR3 DNA: TGTGCCAGCAGGAGGGGGCAAGAGACC.

This clone was counted many times. The read terminates 3 residues before the CDR3 end, so the remaining end is supplied by the germline J gene. The chain recombines TRBV18 with TRBJ2-1; the D is unclear. Trimming stripped 7 bases from V and 0 bases from J, with 16 bases between. Germline V lookup: CDR1 KGHSH, CDR2 LQKENI. The CDR3 runs to 16 residues. The sequenced CDR3 bases are TGTGCCAGCTTAAGCGTGGCGCCAAGCTCCTACAATGAG. As protein: CASLSVAPSSYNE. The complete CDR3 reads CASLSVAPSSYNEQFF.

This clone was observed at least ten times. The read comes to an end 3 residues before the CDR3 does, leaving the germline J gene to fill in the end. V gene TRBV2 combines with J gene TRBJ2-7; 10 nucleotides match TRBD1. This CDR3 has 14 amino acids. V dropped 8 bases and J dropped 1; count of bases not matched to a gene: 5. Germline CDR1 is SNHLY and CDR2 is FYNNEI. The DNA read from the CDR3 is TGTGCCAGCGGGACAGGGGCGCCGTCCTACGAG. Protein product: CASGTGAPSYE. Given in full, the CDR3 is CASGTGAPSYEQYF.

In this sample, this clone turned up many times. The read halts 3 residues ahead of the CDR3 end, with the missing end drawn from the germline J gene. This chain connects TRBV30 to TRBJ1-5; D might be TRBD1 (5 bases). V gave up 0 bases and J gave up 2 bases, with 11 bases separating them. The CDR3 contains 15 residues. CDR1 and CDR2 (germline): GTSNPN, SVGIG (reference sequence). The covered CDR3 bases are TGTGCCTGGAGTGTACGACGGGGGGGCAATCAGCCC. Its protein product is CAWSVRRGGNQP. The entire CDR3 reads CAWSVRRGGNQPQHF.

This clone was counted at least ten times. Read sequence stops 3 residues before the CDR3 end, and the germline J gene provides the missing end. This chain links TRBV20-1 with TRBJ2-2; perhaps TRBD1 as D (5 bases). Trimming cost V 1 base and J 6 bases, with 12 bases left between them. Germline V gene lookup returns CDR1 DFQATT and CDR2 SNEGSKA (reference sequence). There are 14 residues in the CDR3. The chain's CDR3 is CSARALRVAGELFF. The CDR3 DNA, read in part, is TGCAGTGCTAGAGCCCTCAGGGTTGCCGGGGAG.

This clone was observed many times. The missing CDR3 end, 3 residues past where the read stops, is filled in from the germline J gene. The chain carries TRBV30 and TRBJ1-2; 9 bases align to TRBD1. CDR1 is GTSNPN and CDR2 is SVGIG in the germline V gene (reference sequence). V lost 7 bases and J lost 3; bases outside the gene matches: 9. This CDR3 spans 14 amino acids. CDR3 DNA (partial): TGTGCCTTGCTCCGGACAGGGGTTTACTATGGC. This gives the protein CALLRTGVYYG. The whole CDR3 is CALLRTGVYYGYTF.

This clone came up many times. With the read ending 3 residues before the CDR3 end, the germline J gene is used to fill in that end. This sequence joins TRBV18 and TRBJ2-7; TRBD1 matches 7 bases. Losses at the gene ends were 4 bases for V and 3 bases for J; bases not matched to a gene: 12. Germline V gene lookup returns CDR1 KGHSH and CDR2 LQKENI. CDR3 length: 16 amino acids. The part of the CDR3 DNA that was read is TGTGCCAGCTCACGGGCAGGGACAGATGGAATCTACGAG. This encodes CASSRAGTDGIYE. The CDR3 reads in full as CASSRAGTDGIYEQYF.